Listed below are T cell receptor beta chains from one sample, sequenced in a study of post-analysis software for immune sequencing data. TCRdb re-derived calls from the PCR reads in MiXCR, one entry per CDR3 protein. This table holds about 810,000 distinct CDR3 sequences, about 53% found once. Sequenced input: blood. All receptors derive from a girl under 18 with multiple sclerosis. CDR3s include the opening cysteine and the closing phenylalanine or tryptophan. D genes are given only for firm matches. A row's size may be missing; if present it is once, few, many or a size class.

D,J,V,size,DNA,CDR3
TRBD2,TRBJ2-1,TRBV5-5,NA,TGTGCCAGCAGCTTGAGAGTCGGCGGGAGCACCTACAATGAGCAGTTCTTC,CASSLRVGGSTYNEQFF
TRBD1,TRBJ1-1,TRBV5-1,NA,TGCGCCAGCAGCTTAGACAGGGGCGACAGACAAAACACTGAAGCTTTCTTT,CASSLDRGDRQNTEAFF
NA,TRBJ2-6,TRBV29-1,NA,TGCAGCGTTGGTCCCCGGGGGACTTCTGGGGCCAACGTCCTGACTTTC,CSVGPRGTSGANVLTF
NA,TRBJ2-1,TRBV20-1,few,TGCAGTGCTGAAACCCAGGCCACCTACAATGAGCAGTTCTTC,CSAETQATYNEQFF
NA,TRBJ2-4,TRBV5-8,few,TGTGCCACCTCGGAGAGGGCGGCAAACATTCAGTACTTC,CATSERAANIQYF
TRBD1,TRBJ2-1,TRBV29-1,NA,TGCAGCGTTGCACGACAGGGGGAGTTTGACAGTGAGCAGTTCTTC,CSVARQGEFDSEQFF
TRBD1,TRBJ2-3,TRBV27,few,TGTGCCAGCAGGCCTAGATGGACAGGGGGAACCACAGATACGCAGTATTTT,CASRPRWTGGTTDTQYF
TRBD2,TRBJ2-5,TRBV7-2,NA,TGTGCCAGCAGCCTCCCCCTAGCGGGGGGCGCTCTTTGGGCCCAGTACTTC,CASSLPLAGGALWAQYF
NA,TRBJ1-2,TRBV20-1,NA,TGCAGTGCTAGCGCCGAGGGGGGCTATGGCTACACCTTC,CSASAEGGYGYTF
NA,TRBJ1-1,TRBV9,NA,TGTGCCAGCAGGGAGTTTAAGGGCTTGAACACTGAAGCTTTCTTT,CASREFKGLNTEAFF
TRBD1,TRBJ2-7,TRBV7-8,few,TGTGCCAGCAGCTTAGCTGGGGGACAGGGCTCCTACGAGCAGTACTTC,CASSLAGGQGSYEQYF
NA,TRBJ2-7,TRBV4-2,NA,TGTGCCAGCAGCCAAGAGGGTGGGCGGGTCAACTCCTACGAGCAGTACTTC,CASSQEGGRVNSYEQYF
TRBD1,TRBJ2-1,TRBV5-1,once,TGCGCCAGCACCATTAAAGGGGACAGCCTGAGCGATGAGCAGTTCTTC,CASTIKGDSLSDEQFF
NA,TRBJ1-2,TRBV10-3,NA,TGTGCCATCAGTGAGAGAATACAGTCGGCGAAAGGCTACACCTTC,CAISERIQSAKGYTF
NA,TRBJ1-1,TRBV6-2/TRBV6-3,NA,TGTGCCAGCAGTGACCCCAGCTCCAAAATAAACACTGAAGCTTTCTTT,CASSDPSSKINTEAFF
NA,TRBJ1-2,TRBV7-8,NA,TGTGCCAGCAGCTTTAACAGGGAGAGTGGCTACACCTTC,CASSFNRESGYTF
TRBD1,TRBJ2-2,TRBV5-1,NA,TGCGCCAGCAGACCTGGACAGGGCTACACCGGGGAGCGGTTTTTT,CASRPGQGYTGERFF
TRBD1,TRBJ1-1,TRBV12-3/TRBV12-4,NA,TGTGCCAGCAGTTTAGCTCAGGGGGCGGCTGAAGCTTTCTTT,CASSLAQGAAEAFF
NA,TRBJ2-7,TRBV7-8,NA,TGTGCCAGCAGCCCAACCCCCCAGCGGCCTGTTGTCGAGCAGTACTTC,CASSPTPQRPVVEQYF
TRBD1,TRBJ2-7,TRBV4-1,NA,TGCGCCAGCAGCCAAGATGGGGACAGCTCCTACGAGCAGTACTTC,CASSQDGDSSYEQYF
NA,TRBJ2-1,TRBV12-3/TRBV12-4,NA,TGTGCCAGCAGTTTGGGGCTAGCGTTAAACAATGAGCAGTTCTTC,CASSLGLALNNEQFF
NA,TRBJ2-6,TRBV30,NA,TGTGCCTGGAGTGTAGGGGTTGGGCCTGGGGCCAACGTCCTGACTTTC,CAWSVGVGPGANVLTF
TRBD1,TRBJ1-2,TRBV27,NA,TGTGCCAGCTCACGAAAGACAGGGGTTAACTATGGCTACACCTTC,CASSRKTGVNYGYTF
NA,TRBJ2-1,TRBV7-9,NA,TGTGCCAGCAGCTTAGCGCTAGCGTCCACGTTCTACAATGAGCAGTTCTTC,CASSLALASTFYNEQFF
NA,TRBJ2-1,TRBV4-1,once,TGCGCCAGCAGCCAAGCCGGGGGCCCCAATGAGCAGTTCTTC,CASSQAGGPNEQFF
NA,TRBJ2-5,TRBV7-9,NA,TGTGCCAGCAGCCCCCACGGGGGTCCCTTCCAAGAGACCCAGTACTTC,CASSPHGGPFQETQYF
NA,TRBJ1-1,TRBV6-5,NA,TGTGCCAGCAGTCGTGGACCTCCCACTGAAGCTTTCTTT,CASSRGPPTEAFF
NA,TRBJ2-7,TRBV3-1,NA,TGTGCCAGCAGCCAAATAGGGGGTGTAGTCCCCTACGAGCAGTACTTC,CASSQIGGVVPYEQYF
NA,TRBJ1-5,TRBV2,NA,TGTGCCAGCAGTGAACTTCGCTCTGGCAATCAGCCCCAGCATTTT,CASSELRSGNQPQHF
TRBD2,TRBJ2-1,TRBV20-1,NA,TGCAGTGCCCGGACCTCCGTGACTAGCCAAGGCGATGAGCAGTTCTTC,CSARTSVTSQGDEQFF
TRBD1,TRBJ2-4,TRBV6-1,few,TGTGCCAGCAGTGCCACCGGGACAGGGGTAACTCGCATTCAGTACTTC,CASSATGTGVTRIQYF
TRBD1,TRBJ1-1,TRBV10-3,NA,TGTGCCATCAGTGAACGCCGGGACAGTACTGAAGCTTTCTTT,CAISERRDSTEAFF
TRBD1,TRBJ1-5,TRBV5-1,NA,TGCGCCAGCAGCCCGAGCGGGACAGGGAACAATCAGCCCCAGCATTTT,CASSPSGTGNNQPQHF
NA,TRBJ1-1,TRBV12-3/TRBV12-4,few,TGTGCCAGCAGTTTAAATGGCAGACTGAACACTGAAGCTTTCTTT,CASSLNGRLNTEAFF
TRBD2,TRBJ2-7,TRBV12-3/TRBV12-4,NA,TGTGCCAGCAGTTTAGCACTAGCGGACTACGAGCAGTACTTC,CASSLALADYEQYF
TRBD1,TRBJ2-4,TRBV20-1,NA,TGCAGTGCTGTCTTAGGGGGCGCAGGGAACATTCAGTACTTC,CSAVLGGAGNIQYF
TRBD1,TRBJ1-2,TRBV7-8,few,TGTGCCAGCAGCTTACAGGGGGCTACGCAGGATGGCTACACCTTC,CASSLQGATQDGYTF
TRBD1,TRBJ1-1,TRBV7-2,few,TGTGCCAGCAGCTTAGGGACAGGGGGCGCGAACACTGAAGCTTTCTTT,CASSLGTGGANTEAFF
TRBD2,TRBJ2-3,TRBV6-5,many,TGTGCCAGCAGTTACTCGAGCGGGGTTGGGGGAGATACGCAGTATTTT,CASSYSSGVGGDTQYF
TRBD1,TRBJ2-5,TRBV3-1,NA,TGTGCCAGCAGCCGACAAACAGGGGGCAAAAAAGAGACCCAGTACTTC,CASSRQTGGKKETQYF
TRBD1,TRBJ2-4,TRBV6-1,NA,TGTGCCACCGCTTGGGACAGGGGCTACAATGAGCAGTACTTC,CATAWDRGYNEQYF
NA,TRBJ2-3,TRBV20-1,NA,TGCAGTGCTAGTCCTCGCCCAGATACGCAGTATTTT,CSASPRPDTQYF